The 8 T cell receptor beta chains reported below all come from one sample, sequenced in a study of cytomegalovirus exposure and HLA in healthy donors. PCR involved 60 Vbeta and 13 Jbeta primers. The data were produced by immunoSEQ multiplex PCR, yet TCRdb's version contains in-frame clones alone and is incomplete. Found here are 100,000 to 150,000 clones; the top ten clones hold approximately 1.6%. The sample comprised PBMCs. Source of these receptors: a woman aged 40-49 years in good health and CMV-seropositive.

This CDR3 is CASRFPGLGPYNEQFF. The CDR3 DNA is TGTGCCAGCAGATTCCCGGGACTAGGGCCCTACAATGAGCAGTTCTTC. The chain combines TRBV11-2 with TRBJ2-1; 8 bases are shared with TRBD2. The germline CDR1 and CDR2 sequences are SGHAT and FQNNGV. Trimming removed 6 bases from V and 2 bases from J; junction bases left unmatched: 9. There are 16 residues in the CDR3. Supplemented by reference TRBV11-2 and TRBJ2-1, the full variable domain reads EAGVAQSPRYKIIEKRQSVAFWCNPISGHATLYWYQQILGQGPKLLIQFQNNGVVDDSQLPKDRFSAERLKGVDSTLKIQPAKLEDSAVYLCASRFPGLGPYNEQFFGPGTRLTVL.

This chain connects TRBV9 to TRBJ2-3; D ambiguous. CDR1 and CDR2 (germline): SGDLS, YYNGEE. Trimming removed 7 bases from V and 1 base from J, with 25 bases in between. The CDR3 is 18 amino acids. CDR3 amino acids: CASAPLEATVYGTDTQYF. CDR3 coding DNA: TGTGCCAGCGCCCCCCTCGAAGCAACAGTCTACGGCACAGATACGCAGTATTTT.

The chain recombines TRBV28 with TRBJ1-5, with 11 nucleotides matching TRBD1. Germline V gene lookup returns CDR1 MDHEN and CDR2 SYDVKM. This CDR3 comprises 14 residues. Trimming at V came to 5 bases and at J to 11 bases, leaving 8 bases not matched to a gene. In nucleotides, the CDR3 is TGTGCCAGCAGTCTGGGACAGGGGGGGGCTGCCCAGCATTTT. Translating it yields CASSLGQGGAAQHF.

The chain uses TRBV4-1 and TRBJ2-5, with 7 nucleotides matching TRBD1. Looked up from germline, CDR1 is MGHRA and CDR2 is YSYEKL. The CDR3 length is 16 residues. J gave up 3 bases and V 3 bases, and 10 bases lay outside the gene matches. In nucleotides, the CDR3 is TGCGCCAGCAGCCATCCCTCCGGGACAGCTAAAGAGACCCAGTACTTC. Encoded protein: CASSHPSGTAKETQYF.

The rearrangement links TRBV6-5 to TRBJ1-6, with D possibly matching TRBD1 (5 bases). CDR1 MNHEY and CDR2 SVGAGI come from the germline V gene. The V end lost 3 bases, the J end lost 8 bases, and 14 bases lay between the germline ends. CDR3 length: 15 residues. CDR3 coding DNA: TGTGCCAGCAGTTATAGTCGGCAGGGCGATTCACCCCTCCACTTT. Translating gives CASSYSRQGDSPLHF.

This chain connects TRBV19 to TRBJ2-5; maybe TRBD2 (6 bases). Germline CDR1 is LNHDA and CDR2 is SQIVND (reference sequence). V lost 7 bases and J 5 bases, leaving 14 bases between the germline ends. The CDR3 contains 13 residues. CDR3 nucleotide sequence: TGTGCCAGTAAGAGGGGTGGAGGGGAGACCCAGTACTTC. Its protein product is CASKRGGGETQYF.

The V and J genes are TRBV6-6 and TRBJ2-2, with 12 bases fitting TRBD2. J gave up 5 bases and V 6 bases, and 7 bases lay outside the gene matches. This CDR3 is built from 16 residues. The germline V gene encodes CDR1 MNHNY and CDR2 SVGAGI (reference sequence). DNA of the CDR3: TGTGCCAGCAGCCGGACTAGCGGGATGGGGACCGGGGAGCTGTTTTTT. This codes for CASSRTSGMGTGELFF.

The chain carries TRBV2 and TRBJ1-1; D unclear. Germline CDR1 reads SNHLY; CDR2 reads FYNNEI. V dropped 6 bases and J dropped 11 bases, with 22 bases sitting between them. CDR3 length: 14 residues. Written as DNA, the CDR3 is TGTGCCAGCAGGTCGTACTTTGACGGGGAGGAGGCTTTCTTT. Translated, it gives CASRSYFDGEEAFF.